Listed below are T cell receptor beta chains from one sample, sequenced in a study of cytomegalovirus exposure and HLA in healthy donors. Using immunoSEQ multiplex PCR, the repertoire was profiled, and TCRdb retains in-frame clones only, with some absent. The table lists some 150,000 clones, roughly 82% of them singletons, with 3.2% in the top ten. The sequenced sample consisted of PBMCs. These receptors were collected from a man aged 18 to 29 in good health and CMV-seropositive. Each CDR3 is given with its conserved first and last residue. The order of the fields is V gene, J gene, CDR3 protein.

TRBV7-9	TRBJ1-4	CASSPRDRGPANEKLFF
TRBV19	TRBJ2-3	CASSGGQHTDTQYF
TRBV5-1	TRBJ2-5	CASSALGQGYLETQYF
TRBV5-8	TRBJ2-6	CASSLGQGKGGANVLTF
TRBV5-8	TRBJ1-1	CASTFPPPSDTEAFF
TRBV6-5	TRBJ1-5	CASSPGQFNQPQHF
TRBV4-1	TRBJ2-7	CASSHGGGYEQYF
TRBV10-1	TRBJ2-3	CASSAGTSGSADTQYF
TRBV7-9	TRBJ2-1	CASSRPSAPYNEQFF
TRBV29-1	TRBJ2-3	CSVRGGGGTDTQYF
TRBV6-5	TRBJ2-2	CASSYFNLGTGELFF
TRBV6-4	TRBJ2-5	CASSVYPSGQETQYF
TRBV30	TRBJ2-3	CAWTRGTSVFTDTQYF
TRBV19	TRBJ2-3	CASSSMSGTSTDTQYF
TRBV7-9	TRBJ1-4	CASSPHPGTANEKLFF
TRBV5-6	TRBJ2-7	CASSLATSGTYEQYF
TRBV27	TRBJ1-4	CASSLSSGTLYGGLFF
TRBV5-6	TRBJ1-3	CASSFGQGWNSGNTIYF
TRBV15	TRBJ2-1	CATSRDRGSGSLASNEQFF
TRBV27	TRBJ2-6	CASSPRGGANVLTF
TRBV4-1	TRBJ2-1	CASSQERGGWLDEQFF
TRBV30	TRBJ1-4	CACDIRRGIELFF
TRBV6-5	TRBJ1-2	CASSYTGVGYTF
TRBV5-1	TRBJ2-5	CASNPGVLAGGVETQYF
TRBV6-1	TRBJ1-4	CASTATSYEKLFF
TRBV18	TRBJ2-2	CASSSQQGTGELFF
TRBV28	TRBJ1-2	CASSEQGTYGYTF
TRBV5-1	TRBJ1-4	CASSVLPPGQPNEKLFF
TRBV9	TRBJ2-1	CASSVGLAEPYNEQFF
TRBV25-1	.	CASRGQGAYEQYF
TRBV6-1	TRBJ2-7	CASSPGLATLEQYF